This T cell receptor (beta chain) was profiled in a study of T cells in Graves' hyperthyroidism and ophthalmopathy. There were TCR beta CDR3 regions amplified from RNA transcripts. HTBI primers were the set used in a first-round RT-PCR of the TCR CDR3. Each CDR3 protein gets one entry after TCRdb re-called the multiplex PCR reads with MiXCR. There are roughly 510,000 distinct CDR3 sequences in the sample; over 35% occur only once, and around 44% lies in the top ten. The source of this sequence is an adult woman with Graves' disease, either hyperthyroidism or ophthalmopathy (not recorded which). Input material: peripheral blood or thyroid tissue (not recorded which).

The CDR3 region has the DNA TGTGCCAGCCGGGCGGGGGCAGAGACCCAGTACTTC. Translation: CASRAGAETQYF. This chain links TRBV2 with TRBJ2-5; D may be TRBD2 (7 bases). The CDR3 is 12 amino acids. Germline loops: CDR1 SNHLY, CDR2 FYNNEI. V shed 8 bases and J shed 4 bases, with 11 bases lying between them.